This T cell receptor beta chain was observed in a study of CD8 T cells in ankylosing spondylitis. Overall study findings and caveats: In ankylosing spondylitis blood, a motif of roughly eight highly homologous TCR beta variants appeared characteristic.

TCRdb reprocessed the 5' RACE reads via MiXCR and lists one record per CDR3 protein. The sample shows fewer than 750,000 distinct CDR3 sequences, roughly 19% of them seen only once. CDR1 is SEHNR and CDR2 is FQNEAQ in the germline V gene (reference sequence). Trimming took 1 base from V and 7 from J; bases not matched to a gene: 4. This CDR3 has 14 amino acids. Of note for this clonotype: Antigen: not known.

This TCR derives from a male donor with ankylosing spondylitis. The V gene is TRBV7-9, the J gene TRBJ1-5; 7 bases are shared with TRBD1. Material for sequencing was blood, either unsorted or a sorted T cell fraction (not recorded which). CDR3 sequence: CASSLETGAQPQHF. DNA of the CDR3: TGTGCCAGCAGCTTAGAAACAGGGGCGCAGCCCCAGCATTTT.